This T cell receptor beta chain comes out of a study of cytomegalovirus exposure and HLA in healthy donors. Study-wide points: Later work associated more than 15,000 TCR beta sequences with HLA alleles at 0.05 false discovery rate.

Trimming left V 6 bases short and J 7 bases short, with 9 bases between. Germline V gene sequence: CDR1 SNHLY, CDR2 FYNNEI. The CDR3 has 11 amino acids. The PCR used 60 Vbeta and 13 Jbeta primers. Some clones are missing from TCRdb's copy, which holds only in-frame ones; the method was immunoSEQ multiplex PCR. Of approximately 150,000 clones in the sample, almost 85% were seen once. As to this clone: The antigen remains unidentified. The same CDR3 also results from other DNA sequences found in this sample.

The sample taken for sequencing was PBMCs. This TCR was sampled from a man younger than 30 in good health and CMV-seropositive. The gene calls are TRBV2 and TRBJ1-2; D ambiguous. CDR3 sequence: CASSLRAGYTF. The DNA for the CDR3 is TGTGCCAGCAGCTTGAGGGCTGGCTACACCTTC.